This is a list of T cell receptor beta chains from one sample in a study of cytomegalovirus exposure and HLA in healthy donors. Some clones are missing from TCRdb's copy, which holds only in-frame ones; the method was immunoSEQ multiplex PCR. The data contain tens of thousands of clones, approximately 60% of them singletons. Sequences were obtained from PBMCs. The receptors were gathered from a boy under 18 in good health and CMV-seropositive. Each CDR3 is given with its conserved first and last residue. The D gene is left open where the match is weak. Clone size appears in some rows only: once, few, many, or a class for an expanded clone.

>TRBD1|TRBJ2-7|TRBV29-1|-
TGCAGCGTTACTGGACAGGGTAGCGAGCAGTACTTC
CSVTGQGSEQYF
>TRBD1|TRBJ2-7|TRBV19|-
TGTGCCAGTAGTATAGGAGATGGGACAGGTATCCACGAGCAGTACTTC
CASSIGDGTGIHEQYF
>-|TRBJ1-6|TRBV6-1|-
TGTGCCAGCAGTGAAGCAGCGGCAAATTCACCCCTCCACTTT
CASSEAAANSPLHF
>-|TRBJ1-1|TRBV5-4|few
TGTGCCAGCAGCCCCGCGGGGGGCTTCGCTGAAGCTTTCTTT
CASSPAGGFAEAFF
>-|TRBJ2-7|TRBV7-8|few
TGTGCCAGCAGCTTAGGGGGGGATTCCAGCGAGCAGTACTTC
CASSLGGDSSEQYF
>TRBD1|TRBJ1-1|TRBV14|-
TGTGCCAGCAGCCAGGTCGGACAGGGCACTTTAGCGCTGGTCGAGACTGAAGCTTTCTTT
CASSQVGQGTLALVETEAFF
>-|TRBJ1-3|TRBV27|-
TGTGCCAGCAGGTCACATGCTGGAAACACCATATATTTT
CASRSHAGNTIYF
>-|TRBJ2-5|TRBV18|-
TGTGCCAGCTCATCCCACAGGTTAGAAGAGACCCAGTACTTC
CASSSHRLEETQYF
>TRBD1|TRBJ1-1|TRBV5-1|-
TGCGCCAGCAGCTTGGCCGGTAGGACAGGGGGCGTGTTCACTGAAGCTTTCTTT
CASSLAGRTGGVFTEAFF
>TRBD2|TRBJ2-7|TRBV5-1|-
TGCGCCAGCAGCTATGGACTAGCGGGGGGTCTCGGGCAGTACTTC
CASSYGLAGGLGQYF
>-|TRBJ2-1|TRBV11-2|-
TGTGCCAGCAGCGCACGACAGGTTGAACCCTACAATGAGCAGTTCTTC
CASSARQVEPYNEQFF
>TRBD1|TRBJ2-7|TRBV9|-
TGTGCCAGCAGCGTAAGAGGGGACAGGGACTCCGAGCAGTACTTC
CASSVRGDRDSEQYF
>TRBD2|TRBJ2-7|TRBV10-2|few
TGCGCCAGCAGTCGTCGGGACCCGGGACTAGCGGGAGGCTACGAGCAGTACTTC
CASSRRDPGLAGGYEQYF
>TRBD2|TRBJ2-1|TRBV11-2|-
TGTGCCAGCTCCCGAGCGGGAGGCTACAATGAGCAGTTCTTC
CASSRAGGYNEQFF
>-|TRBJ1-5|TRBV2|-
TGTGCCAGCAGTGACCAGACAGTTAGCAATCAGCCCCAGCATTTT
CASSDQTVSNQPQHF
>-|TRBJ1-2|TRBV21-1|-
TGTGCCAGCAGCAAAGAAGGGACAAACTATGGCTACACCTTC
CASSKEGTNYGYTF
>TRBD2|TRBJ2-1|TRBV18|-
TGTGCCAGCTCACCTCTGGGACGGGAGGGGGATGAGCAGTTCTTC
CASSPLGREGDEQFF
>TRBD1|TRBJ2-7|TRBV25-1|-
TGTGCCAGCAGTGGAACAGGGGGCTTACTTCGCGAGCAGTACTTC
CASSGTGGLLREQYF
>-|TRBJ2-3|TRBV25-1|-
TGTGCCAGCAGTGAATCTGGGGGGTACACAGATACGCAGTATTTT
CASSESGGYTDTQYF
>TRBD2|TRBJ2-2|TRBV4-1|-
TGCGCCAGCAGCCAAGATAGCGGGGGAGTTAACACCGGGGAGCTGTTTTTT
CASSQDSGGVNTGELFF
>-|TRBJ1-1|TRBV30|-
TGTGCCTGGAGTAAGACAGACTGGGGGAACACTGAAGCTTTCTTT
CAWSKTDWGNTEAFF
>-|TRBJ2-3|TRBV6-5|-
TGTGCCAGCAGCCGGGATCCTATAGATACGCAGTATTTT
CASSRDPIDTQYF
>-|TRBJ1-1|TRBV19|-
TGTGCCAGTAGTATCGCGGGAACGAACACTGAAGCTTTCTTT
CASSIAGTNTEAFF
>TRBD1|TRBJ2-4|TRBV27|-
TGTGCCAGCAGTTTAGCCAGGGGGAACATTCAGTACTTC
CASSLARGNIQYF
>TRBD2|TRBJ2-7|TRBV2|-
TGTGCCAGCAGTGAAGGGTTAGCGGGGGTGCTCGAGCAGTACTTC
CASSEGLAGVLEQYF
>TRBD1|TRBJ2-1|TRBV18|-
TGTGCCAGCGCGACCGACGGGGACAGGGTTACCAATGAGCAGTTCTTC
CASATDGDRVTNEQFF
>TRBD1|TRBJ2-1|TRBV6-6|-
TGTGCCAGCAGTTACGAGGGGGCGCCGTACAATGAGCAGTTCTTC
CASSYEGAPYNEQFF
>-|TRBJ2-1|TRBV30|-
TGTGCCTGGAGTCACCCGAGCTCCTACAATGAGCAGTTCTTC
CAWSHPSSYNEQFF
>-|TRBJ2-7|TRBV6-6|-
TGTGCCAGCAGTTACGACAGCTACTACGAGCAGTACTTC
CASSYDSYYEQYF
>TRBD2|TRBJ2-7|TRBV7-9|-
TGTGCCAGCAGTGTAGCGGGTGGGTACGAGCAGTACTTC
CASSVAGGYEQYF
>-|TRBJ1-5|TRBV25-1|-
TGTGCCAGCAGTGAAGCTGCAGGAGGGTTGGTTCATCAGCCCCAGCATTTT
CASSEAAGGLVHQPQHF
>TRBD1|TRBJ2-1|TRBV7-9|-
TGTGCCAGCAACGGAGGACAGGGGGTACGGGATGAGCAGTTCTTC
CASNGGQGVRDEQFF
>TRBD1|TRBJ1-1|TRBV7-9|-
TGTGCCAGCAGCTTAGGACAGGGGGAGGACGAAGCTTTCTTT
CASSLGQGEDEAFF
>TRBD1|TRBJ1-1|TRBV30|-
TGTGCCTGCGGACAGGGGTTCACTGAAGCTTTCTTT
CACGQGFTEAFF
>TRBD2|TRBJ2-7|TRBV6-5|few
TGTGCCAGCAGCAGTAGGAGCGGGGGTTCCTACGAGCAGTACTTC
CASSSRSGGSYEQYF
>-|TRBJ2-7|TRBV25-1|-
TGTGCCAGCAGTCCGCCCGGGGGACGCGGCGTCTACGAGCAGTACTTC
CASSPPGGRGVYEQYF
>TRBD2|TRBJ2-3|TRBV6-1|-
TGTGCCTCCTTTCGGGGGGGCACAGATACGCAGTATTTT
CASFRGGTDTQYF
>TRBD2|TRBJ2-1|TRBV5-1|-
TGCGCCAGCAGCCAAGGACTAGCGGGGGACTACAATGAGCAGTTCTTC
CASSQGLAGDYNEQFF
>TRBD2|TRBJ2-7|TRBV27|-
TGTGCCAGCACCCGACTAGCGGGAGGAGAGTACGAGCAGTACTTC
CASTRLAGGEYEQYF
>-|TRBJ1-5|TRBV5-8|-
TGTGCCAGCAGCTCACACGCCAATCAGCCCCAGCATTTT
CASSSHANQPQHF
>TRBD1|TRBJ1-6|TRBV6-1|once
TGTGCCAGCAGCCCCGGGACAGAAAATTCACCCCTCCACTTT
CASSPGTENSPLHF
>-|TRBJ2-1|TRBV2|-
TGTGCCAGCAGTGTTTTTTCGGATGAGCAGTTCTTC
CASSVFSDEQFF
>-|TRBJ1-5|TRBV9|few
TGTGCCAGCAGCGTAGGGGCTCCCGGGGATCAGCCCCAGCATTTT
CASSVGAPGDQPQHF
>-|TRBJ2-1|TRBV5-5|few
TGTGCCAGCAGCTTGGACTACAAGATGTACAATGAGCAGTTCTTC
CASSLDYKMYNEQFF
>TRBD2|TRBJ2-7|TRBV5-4|-
TGTGCCAGCAGCTTGACGTTTGGGACTACTATCTACGAGCAGTACTTC
CASSLTFGTTIYEQYF
>TRBD1|TRBJ1-1|TRBV9|-
TGCGCCAGCAGCGCTACGGACAGGGGAGTTACTGAAGCTTTCTTT
CASSATDRGVTEAFF
>TRBD1|TRBJ1-2|TRBV9|-
TGTGCCAGCAGCGTAGTTGGGACAGTGGACCGCGGAGGCTACACCTTC
CASSVVGTVDRGGYTF
>-|TRBJ1-4|TRBV7-8|-
TGTGCCAGCAGCCAAGGGGGGGGGTGGAGTGAAAAACTGTTTTTT
CASSQGGGWSEKLFF
>-|TRBJ1-4|TRBV14|once
TGTGCCAGCAGCCAAGATGTGGGGGCCGTACTGTTTTTT
CASSQDVGAVLFF
>-|TRBJ2-5|TRBV19|-
TGTGCCAGTAGGCCTGTCTCCGGCGGCCAAGAGACCCAGTACTTC
CASRPVSGGQETQYF
>-|TRBJ2-7|TRBV6-6|-
TGTGCCAGCAGTCCACTTCACGAGCAGTACTTC
CASSPLHEQYF
>-|TRBJ1-5|TRBV7-9|-
TGTGCCAGCAGCTTAACAGAGAATCAGCCCCAGCATTTT
CASSLTENQPQHF
>-|TRBJ1-5|TRBV7-5|-
TGTGCCAGAAGCTTAAGAGTTCCTGGGGCAGGTCGTAAGCCCCAGCATTTT
CARSLRVPGAGRKPQHF